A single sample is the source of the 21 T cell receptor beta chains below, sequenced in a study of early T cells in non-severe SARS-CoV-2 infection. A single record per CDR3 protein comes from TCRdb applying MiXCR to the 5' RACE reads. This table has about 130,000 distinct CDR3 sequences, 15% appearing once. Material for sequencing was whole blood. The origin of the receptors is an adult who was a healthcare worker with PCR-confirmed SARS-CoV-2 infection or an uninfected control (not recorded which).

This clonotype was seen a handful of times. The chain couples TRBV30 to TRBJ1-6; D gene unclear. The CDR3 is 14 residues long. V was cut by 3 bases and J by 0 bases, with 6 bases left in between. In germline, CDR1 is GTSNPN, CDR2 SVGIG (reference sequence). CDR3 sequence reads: CAWRYSSYNSPLHF. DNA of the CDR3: TGTGCCTGGAGGTATAGCTCCTATAATTCACCCCTCCACTTT.

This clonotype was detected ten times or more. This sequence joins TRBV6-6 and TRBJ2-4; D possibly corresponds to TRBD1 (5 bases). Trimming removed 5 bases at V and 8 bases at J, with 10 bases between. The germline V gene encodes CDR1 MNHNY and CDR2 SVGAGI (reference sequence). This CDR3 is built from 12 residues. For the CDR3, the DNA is TGTGCCAGCAGTCTCCTCAGGGACATTCAGTACTTC. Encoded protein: CASSLLRDIQYF.

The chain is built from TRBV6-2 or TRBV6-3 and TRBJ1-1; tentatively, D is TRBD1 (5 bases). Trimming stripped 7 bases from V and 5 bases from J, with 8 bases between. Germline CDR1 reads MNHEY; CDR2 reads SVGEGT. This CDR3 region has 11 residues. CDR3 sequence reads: CASTRGTEAFF. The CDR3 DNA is TGTGCCAGCACAAGGGGTACTGAAGCTTTCTTT.

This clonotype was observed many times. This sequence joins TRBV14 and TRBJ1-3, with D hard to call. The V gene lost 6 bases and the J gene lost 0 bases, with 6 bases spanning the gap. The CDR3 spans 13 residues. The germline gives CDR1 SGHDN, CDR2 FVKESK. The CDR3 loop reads CASSRFSGNTIYF. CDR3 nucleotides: TGTGCCAGCAGTCGCTTCTCTGGAAACACCATATATTTT.

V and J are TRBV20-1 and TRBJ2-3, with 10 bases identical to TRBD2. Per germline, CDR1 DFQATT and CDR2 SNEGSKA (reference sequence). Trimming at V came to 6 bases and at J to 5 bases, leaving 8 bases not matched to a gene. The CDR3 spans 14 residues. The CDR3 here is CSAPWASGGDTQYF. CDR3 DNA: TGCAGTGCCCCTTGGGCTAGCGGGGGAGATACGCAGTATTTT.

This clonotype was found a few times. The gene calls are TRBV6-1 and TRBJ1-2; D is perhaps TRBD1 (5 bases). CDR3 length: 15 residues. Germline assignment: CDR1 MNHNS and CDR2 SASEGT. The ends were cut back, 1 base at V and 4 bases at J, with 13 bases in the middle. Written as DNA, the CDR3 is TGTGCCAGCAGTGAAGGGACCGGGGCCTTCTATGGCTACACCTTC. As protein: CASSEGTGAFYGYTF.

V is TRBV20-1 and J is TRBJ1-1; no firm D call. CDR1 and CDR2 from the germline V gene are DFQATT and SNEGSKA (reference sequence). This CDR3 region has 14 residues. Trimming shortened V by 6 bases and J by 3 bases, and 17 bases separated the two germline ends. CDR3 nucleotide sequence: TGCAGTGCCTATCCTTCGGGCGGGTACACTGAAGCTTTCTTT. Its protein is CSAYPSGGYTEAFF.

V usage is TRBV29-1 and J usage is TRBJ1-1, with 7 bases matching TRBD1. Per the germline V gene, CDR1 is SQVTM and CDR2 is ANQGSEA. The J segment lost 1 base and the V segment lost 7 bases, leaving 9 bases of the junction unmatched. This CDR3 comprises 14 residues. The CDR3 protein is CSAQAGTANTEAFF. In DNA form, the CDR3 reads TGCAGCGCCCAGGCCGGGACAGCGAACACTGAAGCTTTCTTT.

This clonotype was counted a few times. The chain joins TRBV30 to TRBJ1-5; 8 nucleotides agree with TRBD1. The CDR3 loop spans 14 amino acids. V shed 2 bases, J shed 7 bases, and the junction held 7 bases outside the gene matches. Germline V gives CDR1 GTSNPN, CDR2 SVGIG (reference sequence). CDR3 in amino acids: CAWSSDRAEQPQHF. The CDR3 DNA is TGTGCCTGGAGTTCGGACAGGGCGGAACAGCCCCAGCATTTT.

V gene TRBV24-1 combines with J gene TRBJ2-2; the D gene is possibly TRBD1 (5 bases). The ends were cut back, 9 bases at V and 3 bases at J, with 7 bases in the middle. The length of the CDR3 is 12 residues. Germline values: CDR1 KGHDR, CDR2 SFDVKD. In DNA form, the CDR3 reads TGTGCCACCCCCAGGGACACCGGGGAGCTGTTTTTT. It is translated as CATPRDTGELFF.

CDR3 sequence: CASTLWGGKSSYEQYF. The CDR3 nucleotides are TGTGCCAGCACCCTCTGGGGGGGAAAATCCTCCTACGAGCAGTACTTC. J is TRBJ2-7 and V is TRBV12-3 or TRBV12-4; 7 nucleotides align to TRBD2. Unmatched junction bases numbered 12, after V lost 7 bases and J lost 0 bases. The CDR3 spans 16 residues.

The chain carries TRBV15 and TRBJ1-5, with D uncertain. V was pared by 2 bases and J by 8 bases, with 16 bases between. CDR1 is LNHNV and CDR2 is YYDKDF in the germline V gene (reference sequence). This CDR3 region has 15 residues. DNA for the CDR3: TGTGCCACCAGCAGATCCCGGGTTTCCGTTGAGCCCCAGCATTTT. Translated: CATSRSRVSVEPQHF.

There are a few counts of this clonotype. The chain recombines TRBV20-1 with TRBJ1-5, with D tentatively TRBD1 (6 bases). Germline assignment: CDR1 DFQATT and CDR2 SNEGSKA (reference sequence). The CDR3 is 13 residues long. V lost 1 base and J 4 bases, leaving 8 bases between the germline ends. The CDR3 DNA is TGCAGTGCTAGAGGGACAGCTAATCAGCCCCAGCATTTT. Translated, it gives CSARGTANQPQHF.

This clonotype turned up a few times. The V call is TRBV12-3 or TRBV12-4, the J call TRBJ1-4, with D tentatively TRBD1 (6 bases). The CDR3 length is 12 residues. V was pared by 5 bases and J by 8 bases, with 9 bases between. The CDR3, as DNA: TGTGCCAGCAGTCCAGGGGAAGAAAAACTGTTTTTT. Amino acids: CASSPGEEKLFF.

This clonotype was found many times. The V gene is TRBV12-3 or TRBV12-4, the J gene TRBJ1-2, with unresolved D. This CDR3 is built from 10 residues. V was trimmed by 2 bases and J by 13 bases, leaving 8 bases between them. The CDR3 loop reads CASSLWYLTF. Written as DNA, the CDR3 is TGTGCCAGCAGTTTATGGTACCTCACCTTC.

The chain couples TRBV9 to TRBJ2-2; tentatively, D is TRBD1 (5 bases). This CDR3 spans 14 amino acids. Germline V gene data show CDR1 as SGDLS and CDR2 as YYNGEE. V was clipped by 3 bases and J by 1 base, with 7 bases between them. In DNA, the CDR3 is TGTGCCAGCAGCGGGACACTGAACACCGGGGAGCTGTTTTTT. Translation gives CASSGTLNTGELFF. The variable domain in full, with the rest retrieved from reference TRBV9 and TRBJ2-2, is DSGVTQTPKHLITATGQRVTLRCSPRSGDLSVYWYQQSLDQGLQFLIQYYNGEERAKGNILERFSAQQFPDLHSELNLSSLELGDSALYFCASSGTLNTGELFFGEGSRLTVL.

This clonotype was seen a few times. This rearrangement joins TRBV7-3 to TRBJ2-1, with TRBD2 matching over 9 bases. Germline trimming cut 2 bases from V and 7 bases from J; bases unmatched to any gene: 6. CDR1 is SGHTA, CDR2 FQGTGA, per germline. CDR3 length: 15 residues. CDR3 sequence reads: CASSLAGGPLNEQFF. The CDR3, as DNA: TGTGCCAGCAGCTTAGCGGGGGGGCCATTAAATGAGCAGTTCTTC.

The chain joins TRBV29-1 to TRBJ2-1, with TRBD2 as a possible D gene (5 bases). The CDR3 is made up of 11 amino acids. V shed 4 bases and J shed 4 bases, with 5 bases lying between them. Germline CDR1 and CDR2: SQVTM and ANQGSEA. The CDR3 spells CSVGEYNEQFF. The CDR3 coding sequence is TGCAGCGTTGGGGAGTACAATGAGCAGTTCTTC.

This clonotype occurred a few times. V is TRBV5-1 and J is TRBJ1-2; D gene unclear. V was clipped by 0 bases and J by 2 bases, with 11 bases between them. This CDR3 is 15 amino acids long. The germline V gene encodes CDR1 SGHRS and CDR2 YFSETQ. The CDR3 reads CASSLAQGRNYGYTF. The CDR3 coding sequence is TGCGCCAGCAGCTTGGCCCAAGGGAGGAACTATGGCTACACCTTC.

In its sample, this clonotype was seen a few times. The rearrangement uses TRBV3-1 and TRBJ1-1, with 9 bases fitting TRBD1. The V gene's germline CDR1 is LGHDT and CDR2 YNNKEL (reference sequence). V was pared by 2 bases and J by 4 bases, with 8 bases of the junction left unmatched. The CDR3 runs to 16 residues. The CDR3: CASSQRQGVGSTEAFF. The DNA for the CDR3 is TGTGCCAGCAGCCAAAGACAGGGGGTGGGGAGCACTGAAGCTTTCTTT.

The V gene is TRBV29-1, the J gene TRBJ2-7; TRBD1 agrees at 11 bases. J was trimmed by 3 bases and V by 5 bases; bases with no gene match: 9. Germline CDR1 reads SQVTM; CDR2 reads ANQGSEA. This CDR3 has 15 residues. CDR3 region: CSVPLLGTGGYEQYF. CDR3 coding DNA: TGCAGCGTTCCCCTCTTAGGGACAGGGGGCTACGAGCAGTACTTC.